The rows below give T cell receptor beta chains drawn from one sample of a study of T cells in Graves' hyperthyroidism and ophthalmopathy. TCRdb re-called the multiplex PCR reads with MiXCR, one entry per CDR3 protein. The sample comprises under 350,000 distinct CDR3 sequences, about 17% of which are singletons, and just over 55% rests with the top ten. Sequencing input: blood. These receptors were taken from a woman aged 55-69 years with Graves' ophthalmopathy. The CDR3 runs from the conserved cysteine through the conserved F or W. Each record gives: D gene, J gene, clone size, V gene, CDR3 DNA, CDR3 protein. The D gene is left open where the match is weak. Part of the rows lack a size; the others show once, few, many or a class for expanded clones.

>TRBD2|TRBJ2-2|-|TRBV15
TGTGCCACCAGCAGAGGTTTAAGGAGCGGGGGCCAACCGAACACCGGGGAGCTGTTTTTT
CATSRGLRSGGQPNTGELFF
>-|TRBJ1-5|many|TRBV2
TGTGCCAGCAGACAGGGACCGAGCAATCAGCCCCAGCATTTT
CASRQGPSNQPQHF
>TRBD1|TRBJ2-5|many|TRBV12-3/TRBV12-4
TGTGCCAGCACCAACAGGGGTTCCGAGACCCAGTACTTC
CASTNRGSETQYF
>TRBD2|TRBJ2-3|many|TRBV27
TGTGCCAGCAGTTTATTGGGGCGGGGCGGGAGAGATACGCAGTATTTT
CASSLLGRGGRDTQYF
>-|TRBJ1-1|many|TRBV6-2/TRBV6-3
TGTGCCAGCAGGTGGACGGAGAACACTGAAGCTTTCTTT
CASRWTENTEAFF
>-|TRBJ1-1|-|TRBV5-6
TGTGCCAGCAGCTCGATCAACCAGGGGAACGCTGAAGCTTTCTTT
CASSSINQGNAEAFF
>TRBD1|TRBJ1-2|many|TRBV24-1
TGTGCCACCAGTGATTCGGACAGGGACTACTATGGCTACACCTTC
CATSDSDRDYYGYTF
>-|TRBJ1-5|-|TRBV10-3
TGTGCCATCAGTGGGGGATGGAGCAATCAGCCCCAGCATTTT
CAISGGWSNQPQHF
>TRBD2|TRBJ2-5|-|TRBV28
TGTGCCAGCAGTCCTTGGACTAGCGGGATAAAAGAGACCCAGTACTTC
CASSPWTSGIKETQYF
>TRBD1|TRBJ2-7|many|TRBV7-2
TGTGCCAGCAGCTTAGCGGAAGGGACAGGGGCCTTCTACGAGCAGTACTTC
CASSLAEGTGAFYEQYF
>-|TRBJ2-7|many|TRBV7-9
TGTGCCAGCAGCTTCGGGTCCTCCTACGAGCAGTACTTC
CASSFGSSYEQYF
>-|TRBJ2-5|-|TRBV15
TGTGCCACCAGCACCCACGGAGAGGAGACCCAGTACTTC
CATSTHGEETQYF
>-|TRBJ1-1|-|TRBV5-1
TGCGCCAGCAACTTGTTCCAGACTCGGACTAACACTGAAGCTTTCTTT
CASNLFQTRTNTEAFF
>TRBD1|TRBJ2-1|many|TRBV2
TGTGCCAGCAGTTACAGGGGTTACAATGAGCAGTTCTTC
CASSYRGYNEQFF
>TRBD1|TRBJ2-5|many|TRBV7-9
TGTGCCAGCAGCCCGGGGACAGGGGAAACAGAGACCCAGTACTTC
CASSPGTGETETQYF
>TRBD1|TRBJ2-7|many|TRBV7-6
TGTGCCAGCAGCTTAACTTGGACAGGGGGCACCGAGCAGTACTTC
CASSLTWTGGTEQYF
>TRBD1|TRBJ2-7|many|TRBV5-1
TGCGCCAGCAACCCCTCCGGGACAGCCCCCTACGAGCAGTACTTC
CASNPSGTAPYEQYF
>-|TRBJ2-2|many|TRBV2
TGTGCCAGCACCTCTTGGAGGACCACCGGGGAGCTGTTTTTT
CASTSWRTTGELFF
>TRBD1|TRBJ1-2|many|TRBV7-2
TGTGCCAGCAGCTTGCAGCTCGGGACAGTCTATGGCTACACCTTC
CASSLQLGTVYGYTF
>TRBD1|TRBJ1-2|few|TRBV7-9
TGTGCCAGCAGCCCACCCGGGACAGGGTATAACTATGGCTACACCTTC
CASSPPGTGYNYGYTF
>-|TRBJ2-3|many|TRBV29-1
TGCAGCGTTGACCCGGGCACAGATACGCAGTATTTT
CSVDPGTDTQYF
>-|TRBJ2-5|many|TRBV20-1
TGCAGTGCTAGAGATCCCCAGGGACAAGAGACCCAGTACTTC
CSARDPQGQETQYF
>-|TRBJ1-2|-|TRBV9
TGTGCCAGCAGCGTAGATCAGGCCTCTGGCTATGGCTACACCTTC
CASSVDQASGYGYTF
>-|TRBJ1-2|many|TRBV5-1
TGCGCCAGCAGCTTGAATGGGGGGCGCGGCTATGGCTACACCTTC
CASSLNGGRGYGYTF
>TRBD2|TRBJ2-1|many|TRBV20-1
TGCAGTGCTAGTGCGGGACTAGCGGGGGGGGGAGTCGGCAATGAGCAGTTCTTC
CSASAGLAGGGVGNEQFF
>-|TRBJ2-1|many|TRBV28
TGTGCCACAAAGCGGACCAATGAGCAGTTCTTC
CATKRTNEQFF
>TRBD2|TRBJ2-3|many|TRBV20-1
TGCAGTGCTAGACTAACTAGCGGCTCAGGAGATACGCAGTATTTT
CSARLTSGSGDTQYF
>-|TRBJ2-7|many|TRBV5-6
TGTGCCAGCAGCAAGACTCAGCTTTCTGGTTACGAGCAGTACTTC
CASSKTQLSGYEQYF
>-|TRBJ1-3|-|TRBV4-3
TGCGCCAGCAGCCAAGATCTTCGGCACGGTACAAACTCTGGAAACACCATATATTTT
CASSQDLRHGTNSGNTIYF